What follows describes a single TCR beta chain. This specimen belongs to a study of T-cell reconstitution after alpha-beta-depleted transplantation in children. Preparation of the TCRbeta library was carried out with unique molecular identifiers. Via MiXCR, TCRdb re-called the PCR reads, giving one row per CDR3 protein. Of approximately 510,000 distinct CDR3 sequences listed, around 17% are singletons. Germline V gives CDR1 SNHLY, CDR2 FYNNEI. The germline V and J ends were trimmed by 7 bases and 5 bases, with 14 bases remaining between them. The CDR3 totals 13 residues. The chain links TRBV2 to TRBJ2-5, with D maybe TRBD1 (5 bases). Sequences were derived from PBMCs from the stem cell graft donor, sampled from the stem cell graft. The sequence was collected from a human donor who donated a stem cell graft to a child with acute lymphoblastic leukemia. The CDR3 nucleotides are TGTGCCAGCACCCCAGGGTACTCTGAGACCCAGTACTTC. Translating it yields CASTPGYSETQYF.